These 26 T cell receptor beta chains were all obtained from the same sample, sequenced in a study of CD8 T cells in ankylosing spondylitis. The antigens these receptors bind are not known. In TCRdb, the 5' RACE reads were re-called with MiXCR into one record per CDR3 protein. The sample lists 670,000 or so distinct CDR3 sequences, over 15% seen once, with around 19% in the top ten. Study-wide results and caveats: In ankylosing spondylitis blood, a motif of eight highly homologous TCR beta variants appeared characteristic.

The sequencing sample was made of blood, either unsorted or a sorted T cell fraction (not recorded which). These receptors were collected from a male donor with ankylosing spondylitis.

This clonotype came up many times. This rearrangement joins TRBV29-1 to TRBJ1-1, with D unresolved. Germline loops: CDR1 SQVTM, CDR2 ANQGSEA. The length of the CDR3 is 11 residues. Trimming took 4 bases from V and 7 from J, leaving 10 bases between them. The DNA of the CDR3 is TGCAGCGTTGGAGGCGTCAGTGAAGCTTTCTTT. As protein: CSVGGVSEAFF. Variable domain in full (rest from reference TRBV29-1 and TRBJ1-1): SAVISQKPSRDICQRGTSLTIQCQVDSQVTMMFWYRQQPGQSLTLIATANQGSEATYESGFVIDKFPISRPNLTFSTLTVSNMSPEDSSIYLCSVGGVSEAFFGQGTRLTVV.

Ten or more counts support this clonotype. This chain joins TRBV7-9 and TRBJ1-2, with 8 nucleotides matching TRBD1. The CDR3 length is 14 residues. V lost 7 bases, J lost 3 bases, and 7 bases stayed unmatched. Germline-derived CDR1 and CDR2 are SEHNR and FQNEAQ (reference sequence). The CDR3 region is CASKVAGGDYGYTF. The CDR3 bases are TGTGCCAGCAAGGTCGCAGGGGGCGACTATGGCTACACCTTC.

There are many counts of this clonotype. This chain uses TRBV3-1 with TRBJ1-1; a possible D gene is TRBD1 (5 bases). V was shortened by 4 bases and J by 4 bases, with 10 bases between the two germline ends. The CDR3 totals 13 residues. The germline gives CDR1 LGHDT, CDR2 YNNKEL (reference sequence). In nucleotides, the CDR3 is TGTGCCAGCAGCCGTGGCGGGGGCACTGAAGCTTTCTTT. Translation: CASSRGGGTEAFF.

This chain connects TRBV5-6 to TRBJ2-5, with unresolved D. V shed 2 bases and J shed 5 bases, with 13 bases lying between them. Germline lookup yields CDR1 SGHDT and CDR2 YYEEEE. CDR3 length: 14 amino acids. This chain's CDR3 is CASSLRSVSETQYF. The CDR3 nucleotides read TGTGCCAGCAGCTTACGTTCGGTTTCGGAGACCCAGTACTTC.

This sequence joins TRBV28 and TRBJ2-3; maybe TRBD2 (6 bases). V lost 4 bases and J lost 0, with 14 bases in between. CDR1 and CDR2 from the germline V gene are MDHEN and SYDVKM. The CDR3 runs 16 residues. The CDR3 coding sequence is TGTGCCAGCAGTTCCGTAGCGGCCGCTAGCACAGATACGCAGTATTTT. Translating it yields CASSSVAAASTDTQYF.

This CDR3 is CASSLIPLRDRHYGYTF. CDR3 DNA: TGTGCCAGCAGCTTGATCCCCTTACGGGACAGACACTATGGCTACACCTTC. The chain links TRBV5-6 to TRBJ1-2, with TRBD1 identical over 7 bases. Germline lookup yields CDR1 SGHDT and CDR2 YYEEEE. With V trimmed by 1 base and J by 3 bases, 12 bases remained unmatched. The CDR3 consists of 17 residues.

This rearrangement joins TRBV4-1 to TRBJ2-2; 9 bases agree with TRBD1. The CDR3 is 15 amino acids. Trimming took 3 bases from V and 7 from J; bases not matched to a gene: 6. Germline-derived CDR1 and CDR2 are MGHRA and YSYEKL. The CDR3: CASSQAGQGNGELFF. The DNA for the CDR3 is TGCGCCAGCAGCCAGGCAGGACAGGGGAACGGGGAGCTGTTTTTT.

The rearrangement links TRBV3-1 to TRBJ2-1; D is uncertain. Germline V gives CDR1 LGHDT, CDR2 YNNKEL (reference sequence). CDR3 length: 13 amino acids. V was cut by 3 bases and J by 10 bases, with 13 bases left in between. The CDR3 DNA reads TGTGCCAGCAGCCAGGAAGGAGCAAGCGAGCAGTTCTTC. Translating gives CASSQEGASEQFF.

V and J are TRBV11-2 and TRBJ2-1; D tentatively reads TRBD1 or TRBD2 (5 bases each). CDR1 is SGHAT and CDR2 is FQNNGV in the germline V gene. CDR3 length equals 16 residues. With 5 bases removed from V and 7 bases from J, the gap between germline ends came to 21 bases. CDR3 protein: CASSPQGKGLANEQFF. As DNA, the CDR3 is TGTGCCAGCAGCCCGCAGGGTAAGGGGCTAGCAAATGAGCAGTTCTTC. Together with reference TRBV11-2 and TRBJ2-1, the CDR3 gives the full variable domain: EAGVAQSPRYKIIEKRQSVAFWCNPISGHATLYWYQQILGQGPKLLIQFQNNGVVDDSQLPKDRFSAERLKGVDSTLKIQPAKLEDSAVYLCASSPQGKGLANEQFFGPGTRLTVL.

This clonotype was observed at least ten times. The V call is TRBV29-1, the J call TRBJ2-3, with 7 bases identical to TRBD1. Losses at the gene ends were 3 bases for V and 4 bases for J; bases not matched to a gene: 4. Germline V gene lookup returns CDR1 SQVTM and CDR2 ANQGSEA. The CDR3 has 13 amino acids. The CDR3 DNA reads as TGCAGCGTTGAGACAGGGTGGGCAGATACGCAGTATTTT. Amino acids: CSVETGWADTQYF.

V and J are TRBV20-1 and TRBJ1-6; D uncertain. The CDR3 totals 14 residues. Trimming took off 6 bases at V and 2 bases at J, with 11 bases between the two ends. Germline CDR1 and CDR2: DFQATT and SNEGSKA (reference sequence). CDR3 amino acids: CSAPPVAYNSPLHF. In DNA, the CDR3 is TGCAGTGCCCCGCCGGTGGCCTATAATTCACCCCTCCACTTT.

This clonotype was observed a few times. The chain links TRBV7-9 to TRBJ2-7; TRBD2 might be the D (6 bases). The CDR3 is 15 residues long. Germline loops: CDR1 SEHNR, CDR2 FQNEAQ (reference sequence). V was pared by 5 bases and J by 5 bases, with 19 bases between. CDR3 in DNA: TGTGCCAGCAGCCACCAGTGGGAGGATTTACACGAGCAGTACTTC. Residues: CASSHQWEDLHEQYF.

Here the CDR3 DNA reads TGTGCCAGCAGCTTGTCCCATCAGGCTGAAGCTTTCTTT. This sequence encodes CASSLSHQAEAFF. V is TRBV7-8 and J is TRBJ1-1, with no clear D. The CDR3 loop spans 13 amino acids. CDR1 SGHVS and CDR2 FQNEAQ come from the germline V gene. Trimming took off 3 bases at V and 6 bases at J, with 11 bases between the two ends.

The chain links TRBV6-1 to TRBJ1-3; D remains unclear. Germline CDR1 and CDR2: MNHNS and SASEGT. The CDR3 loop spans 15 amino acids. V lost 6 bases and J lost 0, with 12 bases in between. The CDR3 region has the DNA TGTGCCAGCAGACTGGCGAGGAGCTCTGGAAACACCATATATTTT. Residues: CASRLARSSGNTIYF.

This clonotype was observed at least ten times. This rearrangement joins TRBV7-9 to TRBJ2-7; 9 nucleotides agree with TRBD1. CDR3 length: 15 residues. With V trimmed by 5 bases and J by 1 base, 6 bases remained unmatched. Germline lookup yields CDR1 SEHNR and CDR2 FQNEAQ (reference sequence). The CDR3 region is CASSRDRVRSYEQYF. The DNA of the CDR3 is TGTGCCAGCAGCAGGGACAGGGTCAGATCCTACGAGCAGTACTTC.

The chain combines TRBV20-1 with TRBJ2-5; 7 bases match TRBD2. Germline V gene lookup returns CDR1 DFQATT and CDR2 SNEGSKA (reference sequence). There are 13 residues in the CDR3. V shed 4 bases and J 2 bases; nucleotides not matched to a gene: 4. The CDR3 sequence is CSATRGGQETQYF. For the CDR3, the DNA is TGCAGTGCTACAAGGGGAGGGCAAGAGACCCAGTACTTC.

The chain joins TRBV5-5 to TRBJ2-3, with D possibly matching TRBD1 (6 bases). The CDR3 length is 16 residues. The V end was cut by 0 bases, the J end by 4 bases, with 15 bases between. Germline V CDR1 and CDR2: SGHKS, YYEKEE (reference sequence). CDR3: CASSLAEGVRADTQYF. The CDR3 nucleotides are TGTGCCAGCAGCTTGGCTGAGGGGGTTAGGGCAGATACGCAGTATTTT.

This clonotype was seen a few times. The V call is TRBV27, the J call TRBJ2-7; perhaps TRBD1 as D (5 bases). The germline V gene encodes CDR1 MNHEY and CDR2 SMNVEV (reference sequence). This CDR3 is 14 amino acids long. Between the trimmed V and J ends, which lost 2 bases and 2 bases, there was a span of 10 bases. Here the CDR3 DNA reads TGTGCCAGCAGTTTAAGCAGGGCTCCCTACGAGCAGTACTTC. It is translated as CASSLSRAPYEQYF.

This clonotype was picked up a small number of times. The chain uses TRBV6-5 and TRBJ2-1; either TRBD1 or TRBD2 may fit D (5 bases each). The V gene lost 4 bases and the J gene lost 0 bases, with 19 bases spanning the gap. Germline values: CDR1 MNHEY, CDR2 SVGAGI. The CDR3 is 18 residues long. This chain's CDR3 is CASSSNTFGTYSYNEQFF. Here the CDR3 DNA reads TGTGCCAGCAGTTCCAACACTTTTGGGACGTACTCCTACAATGAGCAGTTCTTC.

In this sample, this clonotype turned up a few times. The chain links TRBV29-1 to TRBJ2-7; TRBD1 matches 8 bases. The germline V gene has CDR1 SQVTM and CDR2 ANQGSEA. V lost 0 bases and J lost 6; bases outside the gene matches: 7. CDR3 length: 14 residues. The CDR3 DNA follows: TGCAGCGTTGAAGATAGGACAGGGAATGGCGAGCAGTACTTC. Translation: CSVEDRTGNGEQYF.

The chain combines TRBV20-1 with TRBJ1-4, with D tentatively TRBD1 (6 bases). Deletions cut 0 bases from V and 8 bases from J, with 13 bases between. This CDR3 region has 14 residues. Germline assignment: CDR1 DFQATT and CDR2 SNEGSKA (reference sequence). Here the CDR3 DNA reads TGCAGTGCTAGAGATGGGTCAGGGGTCGAAAAACTGTTTTTT. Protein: CSARDGSGVEKLFF.

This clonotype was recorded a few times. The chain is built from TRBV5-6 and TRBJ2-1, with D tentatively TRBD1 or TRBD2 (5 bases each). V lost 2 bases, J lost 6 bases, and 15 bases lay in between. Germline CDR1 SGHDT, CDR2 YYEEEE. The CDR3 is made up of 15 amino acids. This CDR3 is CASSFPGAPRNEQFF. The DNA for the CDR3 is TGTGCCAGCAGCTTTCCCGGGGCTCCACGCAATGAGCAGTTCTTC.

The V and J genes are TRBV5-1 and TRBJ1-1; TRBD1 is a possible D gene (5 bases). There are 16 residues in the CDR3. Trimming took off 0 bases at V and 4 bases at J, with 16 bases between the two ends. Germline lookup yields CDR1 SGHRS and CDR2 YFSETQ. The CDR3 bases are TGCGCCAGCAGCTTGGTGGCAGGGTTTGGTGGCACTGAAGCTTTCTTT. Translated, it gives CASSLVAGFGGTEAFF.

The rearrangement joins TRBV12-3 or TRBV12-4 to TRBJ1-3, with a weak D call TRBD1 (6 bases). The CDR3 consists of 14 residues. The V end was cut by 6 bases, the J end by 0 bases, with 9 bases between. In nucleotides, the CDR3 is TGTGCCAGCAGAAGGGGGTTCTCTGGAAACACCATATATTTT. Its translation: CASRRGFSGNTIYF.

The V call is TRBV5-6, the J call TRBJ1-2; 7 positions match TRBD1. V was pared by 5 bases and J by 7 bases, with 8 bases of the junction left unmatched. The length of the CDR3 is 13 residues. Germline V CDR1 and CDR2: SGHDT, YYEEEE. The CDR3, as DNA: TGTGCCAGCAGGCCCTCGACAGGGAGTGGCTACACCTTC. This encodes CASRPSTGSGYTF.

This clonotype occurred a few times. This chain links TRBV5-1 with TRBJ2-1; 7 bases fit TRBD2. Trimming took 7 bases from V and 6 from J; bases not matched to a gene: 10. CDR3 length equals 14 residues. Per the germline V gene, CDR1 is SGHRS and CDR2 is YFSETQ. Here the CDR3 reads CASESGVAGNEQFF. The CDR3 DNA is TGCGCCAGCGAATCGGGGGTAGCGGGCAATGAGCAGTTCTTC.